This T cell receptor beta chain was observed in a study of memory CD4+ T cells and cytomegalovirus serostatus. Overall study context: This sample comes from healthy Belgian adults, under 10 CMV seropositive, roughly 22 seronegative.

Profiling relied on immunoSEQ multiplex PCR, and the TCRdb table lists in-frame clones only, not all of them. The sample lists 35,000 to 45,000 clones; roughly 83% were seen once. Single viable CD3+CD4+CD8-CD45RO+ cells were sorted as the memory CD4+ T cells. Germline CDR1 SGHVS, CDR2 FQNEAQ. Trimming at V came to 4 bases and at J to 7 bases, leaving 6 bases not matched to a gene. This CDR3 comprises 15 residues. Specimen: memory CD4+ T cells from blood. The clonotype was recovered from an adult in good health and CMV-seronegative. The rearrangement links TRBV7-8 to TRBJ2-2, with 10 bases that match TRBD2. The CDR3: CASSSGTSDVGELFF. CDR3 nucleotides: TGTGCCAGCAGCTCAGGGACTAGCGATGTCGGGGAGCTGTTTTTT.